The 10 T cell receptor beta chains below all came from one sample that was sequenced in a study of early T cells in non-severe SARS-CoV-2 infection. Using its own MiXCR run on the 5' RACE reads, TCRdb lists one record per CDR3 protein. The sample yields 70,000 to 90,000 distinct CDR3 sequences, about 11% seen once. Specimen: whole blood. The source of these receptors is an adult who was a healthcare worker with PCR-confirmed SARS-CoV-2 infection or an uninfected control (not recorded which).

This clonotype was recorded at least ten times. This chain links TRBV2 with TRBJ2-1, with no clear D. Germline V gives CDR1 SNHLY, CDR2 FYNNEI. The V end lost 6 bases, the J end lost 0 bases, and 12 bases lay between the germline ends. The CDR3 runs 15 residues. CDR3 bases: TGTGCCAGCAGAGTCGGCATAAGCTCCTACAATGAGCAGTTCTTC. This translates into CASRVGISSYNEQFF.

J is TRBJ1-1 and V is TRBV29-1, with no clear D. Germline CDR1 reads SQVTM; CDR2 reads ANQGSEA. This CDR3 is 12 amino acids long. V lost 8 bases and J 3 bases, leaving 13 bases between the germline ends. CDR3 DNA: TGCAGCACCGCTGAGGGTTACACTGAAGCTTTCTTT. Protein: CSTAEGYTEAFF.

There are many counts of this clonotype. The chain employs TRBV5-5 and TRBJ2-5; D not resolved. Trimming stripped 2 bases from V and 2 bases from J, with 4 bases between. Germline values: CDR1 SGHKS, CDR2 YYEKEE (reference sequence). The CDR3 runs 12 residues. The CDR3 region is CASSFNQETQYF. CDR3 nucleotide sequence: TGTGCCAGCAGCTTCAATCAAGAGACCCAGTACTTC.

The chain links TRBV11-3 to TRBJ2-7; D possibly corresponds to TRBD1 (6 bases). Germline V gene sequence: CDR1 SGHNT, CDR2 YENEEA. V lost 5 bases and J 7 bases, leaving 18 bases between the germline ends. CDR3 length: 14 amino acids. The CDR3 loop reads CASSVQGPLGEQYF. The CDR3 region has the DNA TGTGCCAGCAGCGTACAGGGCCCCCTAGGAGAGCAGTACTTC.

This clonotype was detected many times. The chain couples TRBV16 to TRBJ2-7; D is perhaps TRBD1 or TRBD2 (6 bases each). The germline CDR1 and CDR2 sequences are KGHSY and FQNENV. CDR3 length equals 15 residues. Trimming left V 4 bases short and J 1 base short, with 14 bases between. In DNA form, the CDR3 reads TGTGCCAGCAGCCTACGGGGGCTTGGGTCCTACGAGCAGTACTTC. It is translated as CASSLRGLGSYEQYF.

This clonotype is a singleton in its sample. V and J are TRBV29-1 and TRBJ2-3; D remains unclear. Germline CDR1 is SQVTM and CDR2 is ANQGSEA. Trimming removed 4 bases from V and 4 bases from J, with 9 bases in between. The CDR3 spans 12 residues. The CDR3 reads CSVVPESDTQYF. The CDR3 DNA reads as TGCAGCGTTGTCCCAGAGTCAGATACGCAGTATTTT.

A few counts support this clonotype. The V gene is TRBV29-1, the J gene TRBJ1-2; 8 positions match TRBD1. The CDR3 has 11 amino acids. The germline CDR1 and CDR2 sequences are SQVTM and ANQGSEA. V was pared by 3 bases and J by 8 bases, with 2 bases of the junction left unmatched. The DNA of the CDR3 is TGCAGCGTTGACAGGGGGCTAGGCTACACCTTC. Protein sequence: CSVDRGLGYTF.

About this clonotype itself: A single base separates this from a much larger clone, so it may be a read error. This likely comes from a read error, as the CDR3 has no conserved phenylalanine or tryptophan at its end. This rearrangement joins TRBV19 to TRBJ2-7, with D perhaps assigned TRBD1 or TRBD2 (5 bases each). Germline lookup yields CDR1 LNHDA and CDR2 SQIVND (reference sequence). The CDR3 sequence is 14 residues long. Trimming shortened V by 1 base and J by 3 bases, and 10 bases separated the two germline ends. The CDR3 sequence is CASSIARDGYEQYS. CDR3 nucleotide sequence: TGTGCCAGTAGTATAGCACGGGACGGCTACGAGCAGTACTCC.

The chain has TRBV18 and TRBJ1-4; D is unclear. The CDR3 covers 11 residues. Germline CDR1 KGHSH, CDR2 LQKENI. The V end was cut by 3 bases, the J end by 7 bases, with 3 bases between. CDR3 in DNA: TGTGCCAGCTCACCGGGTGAAAAACTGTTTTTT. It encodes CASSPGEKLFF.

This chain connects TRBV29-1 to TRBJ1-2; weak D call: TRBD1 (5 bases). CDR3 length: 13 amino acids. V was clipped by 7 bases and J by 8 bases, with 20 bases between them. Germline V gives CDR1 SQVTM, CDR2 ANQGSEA. The CDR3 reads CSATIQGSFGYTF. DNA for the CDR3: TGCAGCGCTACTATCCAGGGTTCGTTCGGCTACACCTTC.